These 14 T cell receptor beta chains originate from one sample sequenced in a study of T cell responses to AZD1222 COVID-19 vaccine. The protocol was immunoSEQ multiplex PCR, while the TCRdb copy is restricted to in-frame clones and leaves out a portion. Altogether some 98,000 clones are present, approximately 84% being singletons, with the ten largest covering approximately 14%. Sequencing used peripheral blood, obtained 28 days after the second AZD1222 dose. The receptors derive from an adult who received the AZD1222 COVID-19 vaccine.

V gene TRBV3-1 (or the pseudogene TRBV3-2) combines with J gene TRBJ2-2; D uncertain. V gave up 2 bases and J gave up 3 bases, with 7 bases separating them. The CDR3 length is 14 residues. Germline CDR1 is LGHDT and CDR2 is YNNKEL (reference sequence). The CDR3 here is CASSQNGYTGELFF. The DNA of the CDR3 is TGTGCCAGCAGCCAAAACGGATACACCGGGGAGCTGTTTTTT.

The rearrangement joins TRBV27 to TRBJ2-7; 11 positions match TRBD2. The CDR3 runs to 17 residues. The V gene end was trimmed by 4 bases and the J gene end by 1 base; junction bases not matched to a gene: 9. The germline gives CDR1 MNHEY, CDR2 SMNVEV (reference sequence). The CDR3 is CASSSGLAGLSSYEQYF. The DNA of the CDR3 is TGTGCCAGCAGTTCTGGACTAGCGGGCCTGTCTTCCTACGAGCAGTACTTC.

The chain recombines TRBV27 with TRBJ2-5; D tentatively fits TRBD1 or TRBD2 (5 bases each). The length of the CDR3 is 15 residues. The V gene's germline CDR1 is MNHEY and CDR2 SMNVEV (reference sequence). V lost 7 bases to trimming and J lost 4 bases, with 19 bases between them. The CDR3 here is CASTRRRGVVETQYF. The CDR3 nucleotides are TGTGCCAGCACGCGACGGCGAGGGGTTGTAGAGACCCAGTACTTC.

The V call is TRBV9, the J call TRBJ2-7; D not resolved. With 0 bases removed from V and 3 bases from J, the gap between germline ends came to 10 bases. Germline assignment: CDR1 SGDLS and CDR2 YYNGEE. The CDR3 has 14 amino acids. The CDR3 DNA follows: TGTGCCAGCAGCGTAGAACCGGCCAACTACGAGCAGTACTTC. Protein: CASSVEPANYEQYF.

J is TRBJ2-3 and V is TRBV5-1, with TRBD1 identical over 8 bases. This CDR3 comprises 15 residues. Germline V CDR1 and CDR2: SGHRS, YFSETQ. After removal of 5 bases from V and 1 base from J, the junction contained 6 bases not matched to a gene. CDR3 nucleotides: TGCGCCAGCAGACCCGGGACAGGTCGCACAGATACGCAGTATTTT. It translates to CASRPGTGRTDTQYF.

The chain carries TRBV25-1 and TRBJ2-2, with TRBD1 matching over 10 bases. The junction had 10 bases not matched to a gene; V was cut back by 3 bases and J by 3 bases. The CDR3 covers 18 residues. Per germline, CDR1 MGHDK and CDR2 SYGVNS. CDR3 amino acids: CASSEWDRGESDTGELFF. The CDR3 DNA follows: TGTGCCAGCAGTGAGTGGGACAGGGGAGAATCGGACACCGGGGAGCTGTTTTTT.

This sequence joins TRBV19 and TRBJ1-1; D call uncertain. This CDR3 has 10 amino acids. V was pared by 3 bases and J by 6 bases, with 2 bases between. CDR1 and CDR2 (germline): LNHDA, SQIVND (reference sequence). CDR3 in amino acids: CASSIPEAFF. The CDR3 DNA sequence: TGTGCCAGTAGTATTCCTGAAGCTTTCTTT. Full variable domain (remainder filled in from reference TRBV19 and TRBJ1-1): DGGITQSPKYLFRKEGQNVTLSCEQNLNHDAMYWYRQDPGQGLRLIYYSQIVNDFQKGDIAEGYSVSREKKESFPLTVTSAQKNPTAFYLCASSIPEAFFGQGTRLTVV.

CDR3 coding DNA: TGTGCCAGCAGTGAAGACGGAAACACCATATATTTT. It yields the protein CASSEDGNTIYF. The rearrangement joins TRBV25-1 to TRBJ1-3; D ambiguous. Per germline, CDR1 MGHDK and CDR2 SYGVNS. CDR3 length: 12 amino acids. V gave up 2 bases and J gave up 4 bases, with 3 bases separating them.

This clone was observed once. V usage is TRBV10-1 and J usage is TRBJ2-5; D gene unclear. The CDR3 has 12 amino acids. V dropped 0 bases and J dropped 4 bases, with 3 bases sitting between them. In germline, CDR1 is WNHNN, CDR2 SYGVQD (reference sequence). The chain's CDR3 is CASSESGETQYF. The DNA for the CDR3 is TGCGCCAGCAGTGAGTCCGGAGAGACCCAGTACTTC.

J is TRBJ1-2 and V is TRBV29-1; 10 bases are shared with TRBD1. The CDR3 sequence is 12 residues long. Germline-derived CDR1 and CDR2 are SQVTM and ANQGSEA. V lost 1 base, J lost 13 bases, and 6 bases stayed unmatched. CDR3 protein: CSVEGQGASFTF. In DNA form, the CDR3 reads TGCAGCGTTGAAGGACAGGGGGCCAGTTTCACCTTC.

DNA for the CDR3: TGTGCCAGTAGGAAGCGGGGTTCCCCACACAATGAGCAGTTCTTC. It yields the protein CASRKRGSPHNEQFF. The chain has TRBV19 and TRBJ2-1; TRBD2 matches 7 bases. In germline, CDR1 is LNHDA, CDR2 SQIVND (reference sequence). This CDR3 has 15 amino acids. V was pared by 6 bases and J by 5 bases, with 10 bases of the junction left unmatched.

The V and J genes are TRBV11-3 and TRBJ2-3; 12 bases are shared with TRBD2. Losses at the gene ends were 6 bases for V and 5 bases for J; bases not matched to a gene: 12. Looked up from germline, CDR1 is SGHNT and CDR2 is YENEEA. The CDR3 contains 17 residues. CDR3 region: CASSSRRTSGTEDTQYF. The CDR3 coding sequence is TGTGCCAGCAGTTCTCGCCGGACTAGCGGGACGGAAGATACGCAGTATTTT. The whole variable domain, remainder taken from reference TRBV11-3 and TRBJ2-3, is EAGVVQSPRYKIIEKKQPVAFWCNPISGHNTLYWYLQNLGQGPELLIRYENEEAVDDSQLPKDRFSAERLKGVDSTLKIQPAELGDSAVYLCASSSRRTSGTEDTQYFGPGTRLTVL.

CDR3 protein: CASSLDSGIYNEQFF. The CDR3 nucleotides are TGTGCCAGCAGCTTAGACAGCGGGATATACAATGAGCAGTTCTTC. The rearrangement links TRBV11-3 to TRBJ2-1; 7 bases align to TRBD2. Trimming cost V 0 bases and J 4 bases; bases outside gene matches: 3. CDR1 is SGHNT and CDR2 is YENEEA in the germline V gene. This CDR3 has 15 residues.

The V gene is TRBV5-1, the J gene TRBJ2-5; 10 nucleotides align to TRBD1. Germline CDR1 reads SGHRS; CDR2 reads YFSETQ. The CDR3 runs 16 residues. The trim removed 0 bases at V and 4 bases at J, leaving 6 bases unmatched. The CDR3 coding sequence is TGCGCCAGCAGCTTGGCTCCTGGGACAGGGGTAGAGACCCAGTACTTC. Translation gives CASSLAPGTGVETQYF.